This T cell receptor (beta chain) came from a study of shared clonotypes between healthy human individuals. Comments on this clone: The sample contains more than one DNA sequence encoding this CDR3.

Trimming cost V 5 bases and J 11 bases; bases outside gene matches: 10. The CDR3 loop spans 13 amino acids. Germline assignment: CDR1 LGHNT and CDR2 FRNRAP. Generated by immunoSEQ multiplex PCR, the TCRdb table keeps only in-frame clones and is missing some. The sample shows approximately 2,000,000 clones, about 90% of them seen only once. The material sequenced was naive CD4+ T cells from PBMCs. The subset denotes: CD45RA+ positively selected. This receptor was taken from a young man in good health. Some clones in this sample may be carry-over from other donors' samples. The genes are TRBV12-5 and TRBJ1-1, with 8 nucleotides matching TRBD1. The CDR3 protein is CASGRTGTVEAFF. As DNA, the CDR3 is TGTGCTAGTGGTAGGACAGGGACCGTTGAGGCTTTCTTT.